What follows are 18 T cell receptor beta chains derived from one specimen sequenced in a study of cytomegalovirus exposure and HLA in healthy donors. 13 Jbeta primers and 60 Vbeta primers were used for the PCR. Method: immunoSEQ multiplex PCR; TCRdb's copy keeps in-frame clones and lacks some. In total, the table holds approximately 71,000 clones. Sequencing was carried out using PBMCs. The receptors derive from a female donor in good health and CMV-seropositive.

This chain connects TRBV9 to TRBJ2-2; D unclear. Trimming left V 4 bases short and J 3 bases short, with 7 bases between. Germline V gives CDR1 SGDLS, CDR2 YYNGEE. The CDR3 contains 13 residues. The CDR3 loop is CASSPTHTGELFF. CDR3 in DNA: TGTGCCAGCAGCCCTACTCACACCGGGGAGCTGTTTTTT. Full variable domain (missing parts from reference TRBV9 and TRBJ2-2): DSGVTQTPKHLITATGQRVTLRCSPRSGDLSVYWYQQSLDQGLQFLIQYYNGEERAKGNILERFSAQQFPDLHSELNLSSLELGDSALYFCASSPTHTGELFFGEGSRLTVL.

V is TRBV7-9 and J is TRBJ2-3, with 9 nucleotides matching TRBD2. The CDR3 runs 16 residues. V dropped 4 bases and J dropped 4; count of bases not matched to a gene: 9. Germline values: CDR1 SEHNR, CDR2 FQNEAQ (reference sequence). CDR3 nucleotide sequence: TGTGCCAGCAGCTCGTCGACTAGCGGAGGGGCAGATACGCAGTATTTT. Translated: CASSSSTSGGADTQYF. Using reference TRBV7-9 and TRBJ2-3 for the parts outside the CDR3, the full variable domain is DTGVSQNPRHKITKRGQNVTFRCDPISEHNRLYWYRQTLGQGPEFLTYFQNEAQLEKSRLLSDRFSAERPKGSFSTLEIQRTEQGDSAMYLCASSSSTSGGADTQYFGPGTRLTVL.

Worth noting for this clone: A junction boundary mismatches the germline segment, possibly from a read error. The chain recombines TRBV18 with TRBJ2-7; 10 nucleotides align to TRBD1. This CDR3 is built from 15 residues. The germline V gene encodes CDR1 KGHSH and CDR2 LQKENI. CDR3 sequence (DNA): TGTGCCAGCTCATCACCGGGACAGGGGTCCTACGAGCAGTACTTC. Translating it yields CASSSPGQGSYEQYF.

V is TRBV6-1 and J is TRBJ1-6; D may be TRBD1 (5 bases). Between the trimmed V and J ends, which lost 1 base and 8 bases, there was a span of 9 bases. The CDR3 loop spans 14 amino acids. Germline V gene lookup returns CDR1 MNHNS and CDR2 SASEGT. CDR3 bases: TGTGCCAGCAGTGAAGTGCAGGGTGATTCACCCCTCCACTTT. Translation gives CASSEVQGDSPLHF.

J is TRBJ1-5 and V is TRBV6-6; D perhaps matches TRBD1 (5 bases). From germline, CDR1 is MNHNY and CDR2 SVGAGI (reference sequence). The CDR3 has 13 amino acids. The V and J ends lost 6 bases and 6 bases respectively, with 12 bases between them. The CDR3: CASSENGAQPQHF. The CDR3 DNA is TGTGCCAGCAGCGAGAATGGGGCTCAGCCCCAGCATTTT.

J is TRBJ2-7 and V is TRBV6-5, with a tentative D call TRBD1 (5 bases). CDR1 is MNHEY, CDR2 SVGAGI, per germline. The CDR3 is 13 residues long. V gave up 6 bases and J gave up 6 bases, with 15 bases separating them. The CDR3: CASSPTAPREQYF. The CDR3 nucleotides read TGTGCCAGCAGCCCGACAGCGCCCCGCGAGCAGTACTTC.

The chain combines TRBV30 with TRBJ1-6, with D possibly TRBD1 on 6 matching bases. The CDR3 runs to 13 residues. Germline V gene sequence: CDR1 GTSNPN, CDR2 SVGIG (reference sequence). V was pared by 8 bases and J by 10 bases, with 18 bases between. CDR3: CAGGGLQRSPLHF. For the CDR3, the DNA is TGTGCCGGGGGGGGGCTGCAGAGGTCACCCCTCCACTTT. The whole variable domain, remainder taken from reference TRBV30 and TRBJ1-6, is SQTIHQWPATLVQPVGSPLSLECTVEGTSNPNLYWYRQAAGRGLQLLFYSVGIGQISSEVPQNLSASRPQDRQFILSSKKLLLSDSGFYLCAGGGLQRSPLHFGNGTRLTVT.

The chain carries TRBV6-5 and TRBJ1-1; TRBD1 matches 7 bases. The CDR3 contains 16 residues. Germline loops: CDR1 MNHEY, CDR2 SVGAGI. The trim removed 2 bases at V and 1 base at J, leaving 7 bases unmatched. CDR3 coding DNA: TGTGCCAGCAGTTACCAAACAGGGGCGAGGAACACTGAAGCTTTCTTT. This encodes CASSYQTGARNTEAFF.

This chain joins TRBV4-3 and TRBJ2-3; 9 nucleotides agree with TRBD2. After removal of 1 base from V and 1 base from J, the junction contained 6 bases not matched to a gene. The CDR3 totals 17 residues. Germline V gives CDR1 LGHNA, CDR2 YSLEER. The CDR3 region is CASSQGAASGGTDTQYF. In nucleotides, the CDR3 is TGCGCCAGCAGCCAAGGAGCGGCTAGCGGGGGCACAGATACGCAGTATTTT.

The V and J genes are TRBV9 and TRBJ2-5, with a possible D match to TRBD2 (6 bases). V was clipped by 0 bases and J by 1 base, with 10 bases between them. The length of the CDR3 is 15 residues. Germline loops: CDR1 SGDLS, CDR2 YYNGEE. The CDR3 loop is CASSVVSGSQETQYF. For the CDR3, the DNA is TGTGCCAGCAGCGTAGTAAGCGGGTCCCAAGAGACCCAGTACTTC. The full variable domain, completed using reference TRBV9 and TRBJ2-5, is DSGVTQTPKHLITATGQRVTLRCSPRSGDLSVYWYQQSLDQGLQFLIQYYNGEERAKGNILERFSAQQFPDLHSELNLSSLELGDSALYFCASSVVSGSQETQYFGPGTRLLVL.

The chain carries TRBV25-1 and TRBJ2-7; 10 bases fit TRBD2. V shed 6 bases and J 0 bases; nucleotides not matched to a gene: 14. The germline V gene has CDR1 MGHDK and CDR2 SYGVNS. The CDR3 runs 18 residues. The CDR3 here is CASSPRPPSGGPSYEQYF. In DNA, the CDR3 is TGTGCCAGCAGCCCACGACCACCTAGCGGGGGACCCTCCTACGAGCAGTACTTC.

This chain links TRBV6-5 with TRBJ1-1, with D possibly being TRBD1 (6 bases). With 5 bases removed from V and 4 bases from J, the gap between germline ends came to 14 bases. Germline loops: CDR1 MNHEY, CDR2 SVGAGI. There are 14 residues in the CDR3. CDR3 in amino acids: CASSIQGGGTEAFF. DNA of the CDR3: TGTGCCAGCAGTATACAGGGAGGGGGCACTGAAGCTTTCTTT.

This chain uses TRBV27 with TRBJ2-3; 9 bases agree with TRBD1. The CDR3 totals 14 residues. Germline CDR1 is MNHEY and CDR2 is SMNVEV (reference sequence). V trimming: 4 bases; J trimming: 3 bases; junction bases outside the gene matches: 2. CDR3 sequence: CASSWTGVTDTQYF. CDR3 DNA sequence: TGTGCCAGCAGTTGGACAGGGGTGACAGATACGCAGTATTTT.

This chain links TRBV19 with TRBJ1-4; 9 positions agree with TRBD1. The CDR3 consists of 14 residues. From germline, CDR1 is LNHDA and CDR2 SQIVND (reference sequence). With V trimmed by 3 bases and J by 8 bases, 4 bases remained unmatched. CDR3 residues: CASSIGTGMEKLFF. The CDR3 DNA is TGTGCCAGTAGTATTGGGACAGGGATGGAAAAACTGTTTTTT.

The chain links TRBV7-2 to TRBJ2-7, with 11 bases identical to TRBD2. CDR3 length: 16 residues. Trimming cost V 2 bases and J 4 bases; bases outside gene matches: 7. CDR1 is SGHTA, CDR2 FQGNSA, per germline. CDR3 region: CASSLQTSGRGYEQYF. CDR3 nucleotide sequence: TGTGCCAGCAGCTTACAAACTAGCGGGAGAGGGTACGAGCAGTACTTC.

This chain uses TRBV18 with TRBJ2-7; TRBD1 is a possible D gene (6 bases). Per the germline V gene, CDR1 is KGHSH and CDR2 is LQKENI. Between the trimmed V and J ends, which lost 5 bases and 4 bases, there was a span of 9 bases. CDR3 length equals 12 residues. The CDR3 nucleotides read TGTGCCAGCTCAGGGGGCAGATACGAGCAGTACTTC. Amino acid sequence: CASSGGRYEQYF.

Concerning this clone itself: Mismatch with germline at one junction end may stem from a read error. In the same sample, other DNA sequences code for this CDR3. The chain recombines TRBV19 with TRBJ2-3; D ambiguous. The CDR3 loop spans 10 amino acids. From germline, CDR1 is LNHDA and CDR2 SQIVND (reference sequence). In DNA, the CDR3 is TGTGCAAGTAGTCAAGATACGCAGTATTTT. It specifies CASSQDTQYF. Full variable domain (missing parts from reference TRBV19 and TRBJ2-3): DGGITQSPKYLFRKEGQNVTLSCEQNLNHDAMYWYRQDPGQGLRLIYYSQIVNDFQKGDIAEGYSVSREKKESFPLTVTSAQKNPTAFYLCASSQDTQYFGPGTRLTVL.

The genes are TRBV10-3 and TRBJ2-3; possible D gene TRBD1, 6 bases. This CDR3 region has 12 residues. CDR1 is ENHRY and CDR2 is SYGVKD in the germline V gene. V was shortened by 11 bases and J by 7 bases, with 16 bases between the two germline ends. The DNA for the CDR3 is TGTGCCTCAAACCGAGGGGGAAATACGCAGTATTTT. Its translation is CASNRGGNTQYF.